The next 26 T cell receptor beta chains were all read from a single sample in a study of blood T cell repertoires in COVID-19. The protocol was immunoSEQ multiplex PCR, while the TCRdb copy is restricted to in-frame clones and leaves out a portion. The sample shows 50,000 to 75,000 clones, around 82% of them seen only once. The source material was peripheral blood. The source is a man between 60 and 70 years old with COVID-19, enrolled during active disease.

This chain links TRBV5-4 with TRBJ2-3; D not resolved. Trimming took off 0 bases at V and 2 bases at J, with 4 bases between the two ends. The germline V gene encodes CDR1 SGHNT and CDR2 YYREEE (reference sequence). This CDR3 spans 13 amino acids. The DNA for the CDR3 is TGTGCCAGCAGCTTGGACTTCACAGATACGCAGTATTTT. Its protein product is CASSLDFTDTQYF.

The sample holds one count of this clone. V gene TRBV27 combines with J gene TRBJ1-6; 8 bases are a match to TRBD1. Germline V CDR1 and CDR2: MNHEY, SMNVEV (reference sequence). V was pared by 4 bases and J by 7 bases, with 9 bases of the junction left unmatched. This CDR3 has 16 residues. CDR3 sequence: CASSWHRGDLNSPLHF. As DNA, the CDR3 is TGTGCCAGCAGTTGGCACAGGGGGGACCTAAATTCACCCCTCCACTTT.

V usage is TRBV7-3 and J usage is TRBJ2-1; 11 bases map to TRBD2. The trim removed 5 bases at V and 6 bases at J, leaving 6 bases unmatched. Germline V gene data show CDR1 as SGHTA and CDR2 as FQGTGA. This CDR3 contains 15 residues. The CDR3, as DNA: TGTGCCAGCAGCGTCGCTAGCGGGAGGCGCAATGAGCAGTTCTTC. Amino acids: CASSVASGRRNEQFF. Full variable domain (outside the CDR3, taken from reference TRBV7-3 and TRBJ2-1): GAGVSQTPSNKVTEKGKYVELRCDPISGHTALYWYRQSLGQGPEFLIYFQGTGAADDSGLPNDRFFAVRPEGSVSTLKIQRTERGDSAVYLCASSVASGRRNEQFFGPGTRLTVL.

V usage is TRBV15 and J usage is TRBJ2-4; TRBD2 aligns across 8 bases. The V and J ends lost 0 bases and 7 bases, in that order; junction bases with no gene match: 8. Germline V lookup: CDR1 LNHNV, CDR2 YYDKDF (reference sequence). The CDR3 sequence is 16 residues long. CDR3 sequence: CATSREGGGGGNIQYF. The CDR3 DNA reads TGTGCCACCAGCAGAGAAGGCGGGGGCGGGGGGAACATTCAGTACTTC.

This chain uses TRBV10-3 with TRBJ2-7; 10 bases match TRBD2. After removal of 6 bases from V and 3 bases from J, the junction contained 5 bases not matched to a gene. The germline gives CDR1 ENHRY, CDR2 SYGVKD. This CDR3 is built from 14 residues. The CDR3 spells CAISERTSGYEQYF. Here the CDR3 DNA reads TGTGCCATCAGCGAGAGGACTAGCGGCTACGAGCAGTACTTC.

The chain carries TRBV29-1 and TRBJ2-7; D is undetermined. This CDR3 has 13 residues. Germline lookup yields CDR1 SQVTM and CDR2 ANQGSEA. V was trimmed by 4 bases and J by 3 bases, leaving 13 bases between them. The chain's CDR3 is CSVVGRLDYEQYF. CDR3 coding DNA: TGCAGCGTTGTGGGCAGGTTGGACTACGAGCAGTACTTC.

The rearrangement joins TRBV7-3 to TRBJ2-5, with TRBD2 matching over 8 bases. CDR3 size: 15 residues. Germline CDR1 reads SGHTA; CDR2 reads FQGTGA. V gave up 2 bases and J gave up 4 bases; unmatched junction bases: 6. For the CDR3, the DNA is TGTGCCAGCAGCTTAGGCGGGGGGCAGGGAGAGACCCAGTACTTC. Protein sequence: CASSLGGGQGETQYF.

The rearrangement uses TRBV5-1 and TRBJ2-5; D is uncertain. This CDR3 is 13 amino acids long. The germline CDR1 and CDR2 sequences are SGHRS and YFSETQ. Trimming took 5 bases from V and 2 from J, leaving 10 bases between them. CDR3 sequence (DNA): TGCGCCAGCAGTATGAGGCAGCAAGAGACCCAGTACTTC. Protein sequence: CASSMRQQETQYF.

The chain links TRBV30 to TRBJ1-1; D possibly corresponds to TRBD1 (6 bases). The CDR3 extends over 13 amino acids. The germline V gene encodes CDR1 GTSNPN and CDR2 SVGIG (reference sequence). Trimming shortened V by 3 bases and J by 2 bases, and 10 bases separated the two germline ends. CDR3 sequence: CAWSRGLNTEAFF. The CDR3 bases are TGTGCCTGGAGCAGGGGCTTAAACACTGAAGCTTTCTTT.

The chain links TRBV9 to TRBJ2-2; TRBD2 matches 11 bases. The germline gives CDR1 SGDLS, CDR2 YYNGEE. The CDR3 totals 15 residues. With V trimmed by 4 bases and J by 10 bases, 9 bases remained unmatched. In DNA form, the CDR3 reads TGTGCCAGCAGCACCTTAGCGGGGGGGCAAGAGGAGCTGTTTTTT. Residues: CASSTLAGGQEELFF.

The chain joins TRBV5-6 to TRBJ2-4; tentative D call: TRBD1 (6 bases). The CDR3 sequence is 16 residues long. The germline V gene has CDR1 SGHDT and CDR2 YYEEEE. V was clipped by 4 bases and J by 0 bases, with 14 bases between them. Here the CDR3 reads CASSLRQDIAKNIQYF. Here the CDR3 DNA reads TGTGCCAGCAGCCTTCGACAGGATATAGCCAAAAACATTCAGTACTTC.

This clone has a count of ten or more. The chain carries TRBV11-2 and TRBJ1-4, with D perhaps TRBD1 (5 bases). The germline V gene has CDR1 SGHAT and CDR2 FQNNGV. The CDR3 is made up of 14 amino acids. The V gene lost 6 bases and the J gene lost 8 bases, with 16 bases spanning the gap. In nucleotides, the CDR3 is TGTGCCAGCAGTCTTCTCAGGGATCCGGAAAAACTGTTTTTT. Its protein is CASSLLRDPEKLFF.

This clone has a single count. The chain combines TRBV12-3 or TRBV12-4 with TRBJ1-5; D is possibly TRBD1 (5 bases). Between the trimmed V and J ends, which lost 5 bases and 10 bases, there was a span of 15 bases. The CDR3 has 13 residues. The CDR3 region has the DNA TGTGCCAGCAGTACGGGACTCCCGGATCCCCAGCATTTT. Residues: CASSTGLPDPQHF.

This sequence joins TRBV5-4 and TRBJ2-5; the match to TRBD1 covers 9 bases. The germline V gene encodes CDR1 SGHNT and CDR2 YYREEE (reference sequence). The CDR3 runs 15 residues. The V gene end was trimmed by 5 bases and the J gene end by 4 bases; junction bases not matched to a gene: 9. In nucleotides, the CDR3 is TGTGCCAGCAGTCCCGGGACAGGGTTGAGAGAGACCCAGTACTTC. It yields the protein CASSPGTGLRETQYF.

The chain recombines TRBV11-3 with TRBJ2-5, with D possibly matching TRBD1 (7 bases). The germline gives CDR1 SGHNT, CDR2 YENEEA. Trimming stripped 1 base from V and 3 bases from J, with 12 bases between. There are 15 residues in the CDR3. Written as DNA, the CDR3 is TGTGCCAGCAGCTTAGGCGTCAGGGGGGAAGAGACCCAGTACTTC. Its protein product is CASSLGVRGEETQYF.

This rearrangement joins TRBV2 to TRBJ1-5; possible D gene TRBD1, 6 bases. The CDR3 has 16 residues. Deletions cut 7 bases from V and 5 bases from J, with 21 bases between. Germline V gene sequence: CDR1 SNHLY, CDR2 FYNNEI. CDR3 in DNA: TGTGCCAGCAAGGAAGGCGCCGGGACACTGGATCAGCCCCAGCATTTT. The encoded protein is CASKEGAGTLDQPQHF.

The rearrangement uses TRBV11-2 and TRBJ2-5, with TRBD2 matching 13 bases. The V and J ends lost 5 bases and 5 bases, in that order; junction bases with no gene match: 8. The germline CDR1 and CDR2 sequences are SGHAT and FQNNGV. The CDR3 runs to 16 residues. The CDR3 DNA reads TGTGCCAGCAGCCCCCGGACTAGCGGGAGCTGGGAGACCCAGTACTTC. Amino acid sequence: CASSPRTSGSWETQYF.

The gene calls are TRBV9 and TRBJ1-2; D possibly corresponds to TRBD1 (5 bases). The germline V gene encodes CDR1 SGDLS and CDR2 YYNGEE. Trimming stripped 4 bases from V and 3 bases from J, with 13 bases between. The CDR3 runs to 14 residues. The DNA of the CDR3 is TGTGCCAGCAGCCGGGGGACCGAGTACTATGGCTACACCTTC. Protein: CASSRGTEYYGYTF.

The chain carries TRBV30 and TRBJ2-7; 7 nucleotides align to TRBD1. V dropped 5 bases and J dropped 2; count of bases not matched to a gene: 3. The CDR3 extends over 12 amino acids. Germline V lookup: CDR1 GTSNPN, CDR2 SVGIG (reference sequence). Here the CDR3 reads CAWVQGAYEQYF. For the CDR3, the DNA is TGTGCCTGGGTTCAGGGGGCCTACGAGCAGTACTTC.

The chain links TRBV3-1 (or the pseudogene TRBV3-2) to TRBJ1-1; TRBD1 matches at 10 bases. With 4 bases clipped from V and 4 bases from J, the junction kept 9 bases outside the gene matches. CDR1 LGHDT and CDR2 YNNKEL come from the germline V gene (reference sequence). The CDR3 spans 16 residues. The CDR3 DNA reads TGTGCCAGCAGCCTGTCGGGACAGGGGTCGGTCACTGAAGCTTTCTTT. It is translated as CASSLSGQGSVTEAFF.

The CDR3 region is CASRGDSRITDTQYF. For the CDR3, the DNA is TGTGCCAGCAGGGGGGACAGTCGCATCACAGATACGCAGTATTTT. The chain has TRBV27 and TRBJ2-3; TRBD1 agrees at 7 bases. The junction had 8 bases not matched to a gene; V was cut back by 6 bases and J by 2 bases. Per the germline V gene, CDR1 is MNHEY and CDR2 is SMNVEV (reference sequence). CDR3 length: 15 amino acids.

This clone was recorded a few times. V and J are TRBV28 and TRBJ2-7; TRBD1 agrees at 9 bases. In germline, CDR1 is MDHEN, CDR2 SYDVKM. The CDR3 has 15 residues. V lost 7 bases and J lost 1; bases outside the gene matches: 8. DNA for the CDR3: TGTGCCAGCAACTGGGGGACAGGGATATCCTACGAGCAGTACTTC. Amino acid sequence: CASNWGTGISYEQYF.

The V call is TRBV19, the J call TRBJ1-2; 8 bases are shared with TRBD1. The CDR3 covers 15 residues. In germline, CDR1 is LNHDA, CDR2 SQIVND (reference sequence). The V and J ends lost 5 bases and 2 bases, in that order; junction bases with no gene match: 7. DNA for the CDR3: TGTGCCAGTAGTTTCCAGGACAGGGACAACTATGGCTACACCTTC. Translating it yields CASSFQDRDNYGYTF.

This clone was seen once. This sequence joins TRBV6-6 and TRBJ1-5; perhaps TRBD1 as D (6 bases). CDR1 MNHNY and CDR2 SVGAGI come from the germline V gene (reference sequence). The V end was cut by 11 bases, the J end by 5 bases, with 13 bases between. The CDR3 loop spans 12 amino acids. The CDR3 reads CAGKGGDQPQHF. Written as DNA, the CDR3 is TGTGCCGGAAAGGGGGGGGATCAGCCCCAGCATTTT.

The rearrangement links TRBV3-1 (or the pseudogene TRBV3-2) to TRBJ2-7; TRBD1 agrees at 9 bases. The ends lost 3 bases at V and 3 bases at J; junction bases unmatched: 3. CDR3 length: 14 residues. Germline CDR1 LGHDT, CDR2 YNNKEL (reference sequence). The CDR3 DNA reads TGTGCCAGCAGCCATGGACAGGGGAACTACGAGCAGTACTTC. It translates to CASSHGQGNYEQYF.

This clone was seen a single time. The chain has TRBV3-1 (or the pseudogene TRBV3-2) and TRBJ2-7; D gene uncertain. The CDR3 has 13 amino acids. Germline CDR1 reads LGHDT; CDR2 reads YNNKEL (reference sequence). The V end lost 2 bases, the J end lost 7 bases, and 12 bases lay between the germline ends. CDR3 region: CASSQMQSQEQYF. The CDR3 DNA reads as TGTGCCAGCAGCCAAATGCAGTCCCAGGAGCAGTACTTC.